This TCR beta chain was identified during a study of T cell clonotyping in hematopoietic cell transplantation. Study-level findings and limits: At the given depth, recipient repertoires were over 97% de novo clonotypes.

Time point noted: recipient sample about 28 days before transplant, after cytoreduction. The CDR3 consists of 12 residues. The germline V gene encodes CDR1 SGHNT and CDR2 YYREEE (reference sequence). V lost 4 bases and J 6 bases, leaving 11 bases between the germline ends. Sequenced by immunoSEQ multiplex PCR; TCRdb stores in-frame clones only, minus some. The sample has about 76,000 clones; 90% to 96% are singletons. Concerning this clone itself: Its antigen is not identified.

The source of this sequence is a woman aged 45-65 years with acute myeloid leukemia. Some clones in this sample may be carry-over from other donors' samples. The chain couples TRBV5-4 to TRBJ2-7; the D gene could be TRBD1 or TRBD2 (5 bases each). The sample consisted of peripheral blood mononuclear cells, taken before stem cell transplant. Here the CDR3 DNA reads TGTGCCAGCAGCCTCGGTGGGGGCGAGCAGTACTTC. The encoded protein is CASSLGGGEQYF.